The present T cell receptor (beta chain) was sequenced within a study of blood T cell repertoires in COVID-19. Study overall: COVID-19 samples from acute and convalescent phases originated in the United States, Italy and Spain.

In the study's own analysis: Reference gene primers were amplified, and this amplification served to estimate nucleated cell counts. Sequencing used immunoSEQ multiplex PCR; TCRdb keeps in-frame clones, though not all of them. V, J and clone size derive from that table, while D and trimming were established from the DNA sequence. This table holds about 140,000 clones, 70% to 90% found once. The sample comprised PBMCs or T cells enriched from blood (not recorded which). The clonotype comes from a woman aged 45-60 years with acute COVID-19.

CDR3 loop: CASSPPYYSSANAEAFF. For the CDR3, the DNA is TGTGCCAGCTCACCACCGTATTACAGTTCGGCGAATGCTGAAGCTTTCTTT. The gene calls are TRBV18 and TRBJ1-1; D not resolved. The germline V gene encodes CDR1 KGHSH and CDR2 LQKENI. Trimming pared 0 bases from V and 6 bases from J, leaving 20 bases between. This CDR3 contains 17 residues. Combining the CDR3 with reference TRBV18 and TRBJ1-1 gives the whole variable domain NAGVMQNPRHLVRRRGQEARLRCSPMKGHSHVYWYRQLPEEGLKFMVYLQKENIIDESGMPKERFSAEFPKEGPSILRIQQVVRGDSAAYFCASSPPYYSSANAEAFFGQGTRLTVV.